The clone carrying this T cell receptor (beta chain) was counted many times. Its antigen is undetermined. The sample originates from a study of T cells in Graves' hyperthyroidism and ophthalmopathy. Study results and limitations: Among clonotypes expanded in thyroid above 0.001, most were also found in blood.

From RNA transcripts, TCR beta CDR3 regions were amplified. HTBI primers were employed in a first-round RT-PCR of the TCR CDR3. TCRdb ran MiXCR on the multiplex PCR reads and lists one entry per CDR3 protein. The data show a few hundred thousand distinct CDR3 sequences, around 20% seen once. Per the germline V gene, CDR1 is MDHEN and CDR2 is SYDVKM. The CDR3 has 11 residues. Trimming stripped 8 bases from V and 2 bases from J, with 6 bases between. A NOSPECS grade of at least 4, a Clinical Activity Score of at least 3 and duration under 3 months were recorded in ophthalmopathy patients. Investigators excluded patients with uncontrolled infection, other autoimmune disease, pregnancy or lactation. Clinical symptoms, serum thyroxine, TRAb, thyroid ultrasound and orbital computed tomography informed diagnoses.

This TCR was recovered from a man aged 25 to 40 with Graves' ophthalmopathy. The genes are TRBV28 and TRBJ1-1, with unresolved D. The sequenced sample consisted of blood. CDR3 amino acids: CASFGNTEAFF. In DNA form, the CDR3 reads TGTGCCAGCTTCGGTAACACTGAAGCTTTCTTT.